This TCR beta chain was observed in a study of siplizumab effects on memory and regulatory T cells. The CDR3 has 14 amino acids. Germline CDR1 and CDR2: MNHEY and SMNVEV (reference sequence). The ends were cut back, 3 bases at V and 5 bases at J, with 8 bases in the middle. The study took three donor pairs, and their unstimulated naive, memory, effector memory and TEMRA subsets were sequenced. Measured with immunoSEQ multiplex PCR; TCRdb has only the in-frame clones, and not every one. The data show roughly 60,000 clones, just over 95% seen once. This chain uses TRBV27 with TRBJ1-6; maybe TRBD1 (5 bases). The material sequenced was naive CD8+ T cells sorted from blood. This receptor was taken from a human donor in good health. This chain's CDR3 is CASSFTGNNSPLHF. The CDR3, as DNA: TGTGCCAGCAGTTTCACAGGCAATAATTCACCCCTCCACTTT.